This TCR beta chain is from a study of T cells in Graves' hyperthyroidism and ophthalmopathy. From germline, CDR1 is MNHNS and CDR2 SASEGT. V lost 0 bases, J lost 0 bases, and 11 bases lay in between. This CDR3 comprises 17 residues. Template material for amplifying TCR beta CDR3 regions consisted of RNA transcripts. First-round RT-PCR with HTBI primers amplified the TCR CDR3 region. TCRdb ran MiXCR on the multiplex PCR reads and lists one entry per CDR3 protein. The repertoire has a few hundred thousand distinct CDR3 sequences, approximately 15% of them found once; the top ten carry under 3.5%. With duration under 3 months, ophthalmopathy was active: Clinical Activity Score at least 3, NOSPECS at least 4.

This TCR derives from a woman aged 40-49 years with Graves' ophthalmopathy. The genes are TRBV6-1 and TRBJ1-4; D remains ambiguous. Sequencing input: blood. The CDR3 DNA reads TGTGCCAGCAGTGAAGCTGGAGGAACAGCAACTAATGAAAAACTGTTTTTT. This gives the protein CASSEAGGTATNEKLFF.